Listed here are 20 T cell receptor beta chains from one sample, sequenced in a study of blood T cell repertoires in COVID-19. This table comes from immunoSEQ multiplex PCR, and its TCRdb copy is limited to in-frame clones, with some not included. The sample holds about 300,000 clones, around 92% seen once. Material: peripheral blood. The origin of the receptors is a woman aged 25 to 39 with COVID-19, enrolled during active disease.

The chain employs TRBV5-1 and TRBJ1-3; tentative D call: TRBD1 (5 bases). The germline V gene encodes CDR1 SGHRS and CDR2 YFSETQ. The V end was cut by 3 bases, the J end by 14 bases, with 15 bases between. The CDR3 consists of 12 residues. CDR3 in amino acids: CASSSSTGTVYF. CDR3 bases: TGCGCCAGCAGCTCTTCCACCGGGACTGTATATTTT.

This sequence joins TRBV5-1 and TRBJ1-1, with D perhaps matching TRBD1 (5 bases). Germline assignment: CDR1 SGHRS and CDR2 YFSETQ. The germline V and J ends were trimmed by 4 bases and 5 bases, with 27 bases remaining between them. CDR3 length equals 18 residues. In nucleotides, the CDR3 is TGCGCCAGCAGCCGGGGGTTTGAAACAGGCCAAAGAGGTACTGAAGCTTTCTTT. Translating gives CASSRGFETGQRGTEAFF.

The CDR3 reads CASSTDRGLEQYV. The CDR3 nucleotides read TGTGCCAGCAGCACGGACAGGGGGCTCGAGCAGTACGTC. V is TRBV28 and J is TRBJ2-7; 11 nucleotides match TRBD1. The germline CDR1 and CDR2 sequences are MDHEN and SYDVKM. With 6 bases clipped from V and 6 bases from J, the junction kept 4 bases outside the gene matches. There are 13 residues in the CDR3.

The V and J genes are TRBV27 and TRBJ2-7; TRBD2 agrees at 9 bases. CDR1 and CDR2 from the germline V gene are MNHEY and SMNVEV (reference sequence). J gave up 7 bases and V 3 bases, and 7 bases lay outside the gene matches. The CDR3 contains 14 residues. For the CDR3, the DNA is TGTGCCAGCAGTTTCGGACGGGCGGGGGGGGAGCAGTACTTC. It is translated as CASSFGRAGGEQYF.

This chain uses TRBV5-6 with TRBJ2-6, with D possibly matching TRBD1 (5 bases). The CDR3 is made up of 14 amino acids. Looked up from germline, CDR1 is SGHDT and CDR2 is YYEEEE. The V end lost 2 bases, the J end lost 4 bases, and 7 bases lay between the germline ends. CDR3 sequence (DNA): TGTGCCAGCAGCTTTGGGGCAGGGGCCAACGTCCTGACTTTC. This sequence encodes CASSFGAGANVLTF.

The V and J genes are TRBV15 and TRBJ2-2, with 11 bases that match TRBD1. The CDR3 spans 15 residues. Germline CDR1 reads LNHNV; CDR2 reads YYDKDF (reference sequence). The V gene end was trimmed by 1 base and the J gene end by 8 bases; junction bases not matched to a gene: 3. The CDR3 bases are TGTGCCACCAGCAGAGCCGGACAGGGGGCGGGGGAGCTGTTTTTT. This codes for CATSRAGQGAGELFF. Full variable domain (rest looked up from reference TRBV15 and TRBJ2-2): DAMVIQNPRYQVTQFGKPVTLSCSQTLNHNVMYWYQQKSSQAPKLLFHYYDKDFNNEADTPDNFQSRRPNTSFCFLDIRSPGLGDTAMYLCATSRAGQGAGELFFGEGSRLTVL.

The chain combines TRBV4-1 with TRBJ1-1, with 9 bases matching TRBD1. The CDR3 runs 14 residues. The J segment lost 3 bases and the V segment lost 8 bases, leaving 7 bases of the junction unmatched. The germline CDR1 and CDR2 sequences are MGHRA and YSYEKL. The CDR3 DNA reads TGCGCCAGCCAAGGGACAGGGCAGGACACTGAAGCTTTCTTT. Translated: CASQGTGQDTEAFF.

The table lists this clone with a count of one. This chain uses TRBV3-1 (or the pseudogene TRBV3-2) with TRBJ1-2, with 8 bases that match TRBD1. The CDR3 is 13 amino acids. The germline V gene encodes CDR1 LGHDT and CDR2 YNNKEL (reference sequence). J gave up 4 bases and V 5 bases, and 3 bases lay outside the gene matches. The DNA of the CDR3 is TGTGCCAGCAGCTCGGACAGGGCCTATGGCTACACCTTC. It yields the protein CASSSDRAYGYTF.

The V call is TRBV12-3 or TRBV12-4, the J call TRBJ1-3; D remains unclear. This CDR3 spans 13 amino acids. The V gene lost 5 bases and the J gene lost 5 bases, with 10 bases spanning the gap. DNA of the CDR3: TGTGCCAGCAGTCAACATAACCGAAACACCATATATTTT. Translation gives CASSQHNRNTIYF.

V is TRBV2 and J is TRBJ2-5, with 9 bases aligning to TRBD2. Per the germline V gene, CDR1 is SNHLY and CDR2 is FYNNEI. V was clipped by 5 bases and J by 3 bases; unmatched bases: 4. The CDR3 is made up of 14 amino acids. CDR3 region: CASSTRTSEETQYF. The CDR3 DNA reads TGTGCCAGCAGTACACGGACTAGCGAAGAGACCCAGTACTTC.

The chain carries TRBV6-5 and TRBJ1-5; possibly TRBD1 for D (5 bases). Trimming took 6 bases from V and 4 from J, leaving 16 bases between them. The CDR3 totals 15 residues. CDR1 is MNHEY, CDR2 SVGAGI, per germline. This CDR3 is CASSPGQTTNQPQHF. The CDR3 bases are TGTGCCAGCAGCCCCGGACAAACAACAAATCAGCCCCAGCATTTT.

CDR3 protein: CASSLGTDDGYTF. DNA of the CDR3: TGTGCCAGCAGCTTGGGGACAGACGATGGCTACACCTTC. The rearrangement joins TRBV5-4 to TRBJ1-2, with D perhaps matching TRBD1 (6 bases). CDR3 length: 13 amino acids. The V end was cut by 0 bases, the J end by 6 bases, with 9 bases between. Per the germline V gene, CDR1 is SGHNT and CDR2 is YYREEE (reference sequence).

The chain is built from TRBV27 and TRBJ2-7; no clear D gene. The length of the CDR3 is 14 residues. The germline V and J ends were trimmed by 2 bases and 4 bases, with 12 bases remaining between them. Germline values: CDR1 MNHEY, CDR2 SMNVEV (reference sequence). CDR3 region: CASSLGQTPYEQYF. In DNA, the CDR3 is TGTGCCAGCAGTTTAGGTCAGACTCCTTACGAGCAGTACTTC.

The chain is built from TRBV9 and TRBJ1-1, with 10 bases aligning to TRBD1. This CDR3 is 16 amino acids long. V shed 4 bases, J shed 3 bases, and the junction held 9 bases outside the gene matches. Germline CDR1 reads SGDLS; CDR2 reads YYNGEE. The DNA of the CDR3 is TGTGCCAGCAGCTCCCGACAGGGGGCGTGGGACACTGAAGCTTTCTTT. It is translated as CASSSRQGAWDTEAFF.

The rearrangement joins TRBV24-1 to TRBJ2-5; TRBD1 agrees at 7 bases. Germline V CDR1 and CDR2: KGHDR, SFDVKD. The CDR3 totals 16 residues. V dropped 4 bases and J dropped 2; count of bases not matched to a gene: 9. CDR3 in amino acids: CATSDTGTAPQETQYF. CDR3 in DNA: TGTGCCACCAGTGACACAGGGACAGCTCCACAAGAGACCCAGTACTTC.

The chain couples TRBV12-3 or TRBV12-4 to TRBJ1-1; tentative D call: TRBD1 (5 bases). CDR3 length: 12 residues. V was shortened by 7 bases and J by 8 bases, with 14 bases between the two germline ends. The CDR3 DNA reads TGTGCCAGCATTCGAAACCGGGGGGAAGCTTTCTTT. Its translation is CASIRNRGEAFF.

This rearrangement joins TRBV19 to TRBJ1-4; D ambiguous. Looked up from germline, CDR1 is LNHDA and CDR2 is SQIVND (reference sequence). The CDR3 sequence is 13 residues long. V was cut by 3 bases and J by 11 bases, with 13 bases left in between. The CDR3 DNA is TGTGCCAGTAGTATCGGCAGAACGGAGAAACTGTTTTTT. Residues: CASSIGRTEKLFF.

This chain links TRBV12-2 with TRBJ1-4; the table's D gene call, TRBD1, was not cross checked with the DNA. TRBV12-2 is an annotated pseudogene. The CDR3 length is 14 residues. The CDR3 DNA is TGTGCAAGTCGCCTTAGGGACAGCTATGAAAAACTGTTTTTT. Translated, it gives CASRLRDSYEKLFF.

This clone was detected only a few times. The chain recombines TRBV3-1 (or the pseudogene TRBV3-2) with TRBJ2-7, with TRBD1 matching 8 bases. V lost 6 bases to trimming and J lost 4 bases; unmatched junction nucleotides: 11. This CDR3 comprises 15 residues. Germline V gene lookup returns CDR1 LGHDT and CDR2 YNNKEL (reference sequence). The DNA for the CDR3 is TGTGCCAGCAGTCAATACGGACAGGGTCCTTACGAGCAGTACTTC. This gives the protein CASSQYGQGPYEQYF.

The chain recombines TRBV11-3 with TRBJ1-2; 8 positions match TRBD1. CDR3 length: 14 amino acids. Per germline, CDR1 SGHNT and CDR2 YENEEA. The V segment lost 3 bases and the J segment 3 bases; nucleotides outside the gene matches: 3. CDR3 sequence reads: CASSFGQGYYGYTF. Here the CDR3 DNA reads TGTGCCAGCAGCTTCGGACAGGGCTACTATGGCTACACCTTC.